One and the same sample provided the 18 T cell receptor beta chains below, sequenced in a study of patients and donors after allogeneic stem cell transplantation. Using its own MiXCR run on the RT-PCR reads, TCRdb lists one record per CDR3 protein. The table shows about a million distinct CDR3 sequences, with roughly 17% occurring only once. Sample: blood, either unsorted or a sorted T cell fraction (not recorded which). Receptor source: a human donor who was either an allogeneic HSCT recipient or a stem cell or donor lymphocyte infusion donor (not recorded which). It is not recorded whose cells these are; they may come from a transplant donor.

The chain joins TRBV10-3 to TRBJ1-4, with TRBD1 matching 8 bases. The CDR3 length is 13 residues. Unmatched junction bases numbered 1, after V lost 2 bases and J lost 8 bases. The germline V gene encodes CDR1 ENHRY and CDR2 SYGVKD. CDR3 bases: TGTGCCATCAGTGAGGACAGGGGAGAAAAACTGTTTTTT. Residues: CAISEDRGEKLFF.

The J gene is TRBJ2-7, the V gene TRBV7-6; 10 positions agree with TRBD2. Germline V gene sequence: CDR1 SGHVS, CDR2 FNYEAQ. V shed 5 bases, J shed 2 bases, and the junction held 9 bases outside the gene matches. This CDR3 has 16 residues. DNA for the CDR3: TGTGCCAGCAGCCTAAAACTAGCGGGGTCCCCCTACGAGCAGTACTTC. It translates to CASSLKLAGSPYEQYF.

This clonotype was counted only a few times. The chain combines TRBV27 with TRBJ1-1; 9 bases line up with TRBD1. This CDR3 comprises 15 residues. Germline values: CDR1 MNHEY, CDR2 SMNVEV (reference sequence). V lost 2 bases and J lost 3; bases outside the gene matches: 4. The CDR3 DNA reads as TGTGCCAGCAGTTTAGACAGGGGGAAGGACACTGAAGCTTTCTTT. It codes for CASSLDRGKDTEAFF.

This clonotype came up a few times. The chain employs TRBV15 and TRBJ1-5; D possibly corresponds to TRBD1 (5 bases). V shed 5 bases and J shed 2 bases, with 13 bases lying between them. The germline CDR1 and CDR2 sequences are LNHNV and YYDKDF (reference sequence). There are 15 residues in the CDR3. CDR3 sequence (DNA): TGTGCCACCAGCCTTTGGGGGATCGGCAATCAGCCCCAGCATTTT. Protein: CATSLWGIGNQPQHF.

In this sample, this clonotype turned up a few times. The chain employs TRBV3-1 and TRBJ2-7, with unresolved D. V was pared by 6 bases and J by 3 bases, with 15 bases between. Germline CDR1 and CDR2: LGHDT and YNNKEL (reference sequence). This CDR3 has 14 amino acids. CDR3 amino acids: CASSPKQTFYEQYF. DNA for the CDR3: TGTGCCAGCAGTCCAAAGCAGACCTTCTACGAGCAGTACTTC.

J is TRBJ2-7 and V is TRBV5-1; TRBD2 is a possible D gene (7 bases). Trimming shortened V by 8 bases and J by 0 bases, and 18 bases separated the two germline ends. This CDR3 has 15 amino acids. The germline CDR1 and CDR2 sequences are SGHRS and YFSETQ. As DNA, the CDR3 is TGCGCCAGTAAACCTGACGCGGGGGCCTCCTACGAGCAGTACTTC. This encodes CASKPDAGASYEQYF.

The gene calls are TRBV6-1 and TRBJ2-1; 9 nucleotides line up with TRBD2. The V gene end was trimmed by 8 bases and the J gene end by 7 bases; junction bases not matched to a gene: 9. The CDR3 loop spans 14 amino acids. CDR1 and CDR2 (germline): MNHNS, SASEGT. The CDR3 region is CASGKAGGGNEQFF. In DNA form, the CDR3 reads TGTGCCAGCGGCAAAGCGGGAGGAGGGAATGAGCAGTTCTTC.

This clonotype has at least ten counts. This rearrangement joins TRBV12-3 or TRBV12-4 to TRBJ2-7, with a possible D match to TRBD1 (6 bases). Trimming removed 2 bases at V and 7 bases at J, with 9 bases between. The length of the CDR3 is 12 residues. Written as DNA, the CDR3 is TGTGCCAGCAGTTTAAGGGGGAGAGAGCAGTACTTC. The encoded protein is CASSLRGREQYF.

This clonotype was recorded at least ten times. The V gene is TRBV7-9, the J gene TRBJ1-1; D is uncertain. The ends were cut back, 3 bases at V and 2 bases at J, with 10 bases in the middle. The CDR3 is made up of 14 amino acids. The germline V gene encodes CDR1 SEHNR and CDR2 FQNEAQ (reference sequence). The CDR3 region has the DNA TGTGCCAGCAGCTTGCGGGCCTCAAACACTGAAGCTTTCTTT. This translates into CASSLRASNTEAFF.

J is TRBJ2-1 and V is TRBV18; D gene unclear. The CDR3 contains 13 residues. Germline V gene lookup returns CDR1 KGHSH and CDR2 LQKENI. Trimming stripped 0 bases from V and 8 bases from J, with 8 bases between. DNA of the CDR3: TGTGCCAGCTCACCACCTAGCACGGATGAGCAGTTCTTC. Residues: CASSPPSTDEQFF.

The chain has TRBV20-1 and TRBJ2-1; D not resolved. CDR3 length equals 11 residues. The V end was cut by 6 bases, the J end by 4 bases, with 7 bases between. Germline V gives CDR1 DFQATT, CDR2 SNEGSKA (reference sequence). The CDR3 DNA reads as TGCAGTGCCGTACTTTACAATGAGCAGTTCTTC. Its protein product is CSAVLYNEQFF.

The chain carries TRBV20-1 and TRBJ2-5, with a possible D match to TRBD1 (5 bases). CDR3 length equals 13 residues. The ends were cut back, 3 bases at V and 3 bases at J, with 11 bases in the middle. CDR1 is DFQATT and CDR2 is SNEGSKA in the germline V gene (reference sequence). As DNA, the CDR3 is TGCAGTGCTAGCGTGGGGCTGAAAGAGACCCAGTACTTC. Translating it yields CSASVGLKETQYF.

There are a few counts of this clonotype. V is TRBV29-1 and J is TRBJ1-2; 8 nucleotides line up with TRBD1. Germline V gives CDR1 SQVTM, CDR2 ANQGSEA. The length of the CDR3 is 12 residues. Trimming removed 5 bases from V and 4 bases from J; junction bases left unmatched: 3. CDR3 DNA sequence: TGCAGCGTTCGGGACAGGAGCTATGGCTACACCTTC. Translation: CSVRDRSYGYTF.

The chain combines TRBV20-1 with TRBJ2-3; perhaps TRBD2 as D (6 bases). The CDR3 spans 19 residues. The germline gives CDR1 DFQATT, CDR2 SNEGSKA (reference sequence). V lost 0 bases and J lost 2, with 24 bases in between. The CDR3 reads CSARDAERKNSGTTDTQYF. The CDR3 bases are TGCAGTGCTAGAGATGCTGAGCGAAAAAATAGCGGTACCACAGATACGCAGTATTTT.

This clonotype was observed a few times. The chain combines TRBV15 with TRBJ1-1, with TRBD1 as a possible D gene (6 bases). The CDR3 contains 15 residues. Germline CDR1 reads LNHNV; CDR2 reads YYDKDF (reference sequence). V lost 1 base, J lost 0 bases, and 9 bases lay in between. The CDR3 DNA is TGTGCCACCAGCAGAGGGACAGCCATGAACACTGAAGCTTTCTTT. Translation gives CATSRGTAMNTEAFF.

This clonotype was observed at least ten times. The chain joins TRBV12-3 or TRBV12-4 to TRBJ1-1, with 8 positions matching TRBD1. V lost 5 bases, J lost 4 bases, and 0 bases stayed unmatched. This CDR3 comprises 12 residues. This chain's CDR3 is CASSQGATEAFF. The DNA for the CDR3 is TGTGCCAGCAGTCAGGGGGCCACTGAAGCTTTCTTT.

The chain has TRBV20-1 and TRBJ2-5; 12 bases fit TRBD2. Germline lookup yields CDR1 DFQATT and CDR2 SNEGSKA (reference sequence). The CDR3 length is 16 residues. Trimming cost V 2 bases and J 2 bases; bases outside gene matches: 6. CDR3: CSARLGLAGWQETQYF. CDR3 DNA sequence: TGCAGTGCTAGACTTGGACTAGCGGGGTGGCAAGAGACCCAGTACTTC.

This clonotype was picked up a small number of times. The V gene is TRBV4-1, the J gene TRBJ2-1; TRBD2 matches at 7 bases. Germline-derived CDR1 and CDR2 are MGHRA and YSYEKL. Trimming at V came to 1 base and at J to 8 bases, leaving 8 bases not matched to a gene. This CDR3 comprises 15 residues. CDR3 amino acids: CASSQVPAGRDEQFF. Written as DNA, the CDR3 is TGCGCCAGCAGCCAAGTTCCAGCGGGACGGGATGAGCAGTTCTTC.